This is a list of T cell receptor beta chains from one sample in a study of shared clonotypes between healthy human individuals. Produced via immunoSEQ multiplex PCR; TCRdb's table is partial and in-frame only. The sample consists of around 440,000 clones, roughly 80% of them appearing once. Sequencing used PBMCs. The receptors stem from a woman between 40 and 55 years old in good health. Some clones in this sample may be carry-over from other donors' samples. CDR3s include the opening cysteine and the closing phenylalanine or tryptophan. D genes are given only for firm matches. The size entry is marked missing in some rows and otherwise reads once, few, many or a size class.

d_gene: TRBD1; abundance: -; v_gene: TRBV27; j_gene: TRBJ1-2; CDR3nt: TGTGCCAGCAGTTTAGTGGCAGGGGGGTCTTATGGCTACACCTTC; CDR3aa: CASSLVAGGSYGYTF
d_gene: TRBD1; abundance: -; v_gene: TRBV5-6; j_gene: TRBJ2-7; CDR3nt: TGTGCCAGCCGCCCTGGACAGGGGGCTTTTTACGAGCAGTACTTC; CDR3aa: CASRPGQGAFYEQYF
d_gene: -; abundance: -; v_gene: TRBV4-1; j_gene: TRBJ1-1; CDR3nt: TGCGCCAGCAGCCCCCAGAAGACTAACACTGAAGCTTTCTTT; CDR3aa: CASSPQKTNTEAFF
d_gene: TRBD2; abundance: few; v_gene: TRBV2; j_gene: TRBJ2-1; CDR3nt: TGTGCCAGCAAGCTCGAGTTCGGGACTACCCAAGAGCAGTTCTTC; CDR3aa: CASKLEFGTTQEQFF
d_gene: -; abundance: -; v_gene: TRBV19; j_gene: TRBJ2-4; CDR3nt: TGTGCCAGTAGTACCGGCGGGAACATTCAGTACTTC; CDR3aa: CASSTGGNIQYF
d_gene: TRBD2; abundance: -; v_gene: TRBV9; j_gene: TRBJ2-1; CDR3nt: TGTGCCAGCAGCGAGGGCGGGAGGGCCCAGCAGTTCTTC; CDR3aa: CASSEGGRAQQFF
d_gene: TRBD2; abundance: -; v_gene: TRBV7-9; j_gene: TRBJ2-2; CDR3nt: TGTGCCAGCAGCTTCTCGCGGGAGATCTCCGGGGAGCTGTTTTTT; CDR3aa: CASSFSREISGELFF
d_gene: -; abundance: -; v_gene: TRBV10-1; j_gene: TRBJ2-7; CDR3nt: TGCGCCAGCAGGCTAACCTACGAGCAGTACTTC; CDR3aa: CASRLTYEQYF
d_gene: TRBD2; abundance: -; v_gene: TRBV7-3; j_gene: TRBJ2-7; CDR3nt: TGTGCCAGCAGCCCCCAAGCGGGAGGTCGCGAGCAGTACTTC; CDR3aa: CASSPQAGGREQYF
d_gene: -; abundance: -; v_gene: TRBV28; j_gene: TRBJ2-4; CDR3nt: TGTGCCAGCAGTCGAGCTGAAACAGGGATAAACATTCAGTACTTC; CDR3aa: CASSRAETGINIQYF
d_gene: -; abundance: -; v_gene: TRBV6-1; j_gene: TRBJ2-7; CDR3nt: TGTGCCAGCAGTGAAGGTGGTAGGCAGTACTTC; CDR3aa: CASSEGGRQYF
d_gene: TRBD2; abundance: -; v_gene: TRBV9; j_gene: TRBJ2-2; CDR3nt: TGTGCCAGCAGCGTATCTAGCGGTGGAACCGGGGAGCTGTTTTTT; CDR3aa: CASSVSSGGTGELFF
d_gene: -; abundance: -; v_gene: TRBV28; j_gene: TRBJ1-2; CDR3nt: TGTGCCAGCAGTTTTGAGGGGTATGGCTACACCTTC; CDR3aa: CASSFEGYGYTF
d_gene: -; abundance: once; v_gene: TRBV30; j_gene: TRBJ1-1; CDR3nt: TGTGCCTGGAATCCAGGCTCCCTTGGGGCTTTCTTT; CDR3aa: CAWNPGSLGAFF
d_gene: TRBD2; abundance: -; v_gene: TRBV11-2; j_gene: TRBJ2-7; CDR3nt: TGTGCCAGCAGTTTCGGACTAGCGGACGGCTACGAGCAGTACTTC; CDR3aa: CASSFGLADGYEQYF
d_gene: -; abundance: -; v_gene: TRBV19; j_gene: TRBJ1-4; CDR3nt: TGTGCCAGTAGGACCGGGACTGCAACTAATGAAAAACTGTTTTTT; CDR3aa: CASRTGTATNEKLFF
d_gene: -; abundance: -; v_gene: TRBV6-5; j_gene: TRBJ2-3; CDR3nt: TGTGCCAGCAGTTCCCGGGTCCAGGATACGCAGTATTTT; CDR3aa: CASSSRVQDTQYF
d_gene: -; abundance: many; v_gene: TRBV27; j_gene: TRBJ1-5; CDR3nt: TGTGCCAGCAGTTTAGGGAGGGGCAATCAGCCCCAGCATTTT; CDR3aa: CASSLGRGNQPQHF
d_gene: TRBD2; abundance: -; v_gene: TRBV18; j_gene: TRBJ2-1; CDR3nt: TGTGCCAGCTCACCAATCACTAGCGGGAGATCTCATGAGCAGTTCTTC; CDR3aa: CASSPITSGRSHEQFF
d_gene: TRBD2; abundance: -; v_gene: TRBV27; j_gene: TRBJ2-1; CDR3nt: TGTGCCAGCACTGTGACTAGCGGCCCCTACAATGAGCAGTTCTTC; CDR3aa: CASTVTSGPYNEQFF
d_gene: TRBD1; abundance: many; v_gene: TRBV7-2; j_gene: TRBJ2-7; CDR3nt: TGTGCCAGCAGCTTAGGTGGGACAGGGGGGAACGAGCAGTACTTC; CDR3aa: CASSLGGTGGNEQYF